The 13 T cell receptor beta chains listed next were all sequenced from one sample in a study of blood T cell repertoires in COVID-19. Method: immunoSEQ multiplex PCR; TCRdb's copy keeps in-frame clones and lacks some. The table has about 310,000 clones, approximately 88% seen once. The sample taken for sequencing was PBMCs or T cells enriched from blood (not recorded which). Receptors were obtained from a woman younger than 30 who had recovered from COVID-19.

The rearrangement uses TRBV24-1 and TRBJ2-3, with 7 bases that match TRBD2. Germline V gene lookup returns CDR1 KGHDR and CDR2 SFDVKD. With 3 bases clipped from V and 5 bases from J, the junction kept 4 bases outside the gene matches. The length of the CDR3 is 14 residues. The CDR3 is CATSDLGRVDTQYF. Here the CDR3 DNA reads TGTGCCACCAGTGATCTTGGGAGGGTAGATACGCAGTATTTT.

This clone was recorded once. The CDR3 loop reads CASRTPGQIFSNQPQHF. DNA of the CDR3: TGTGCCAGTAGGACCCCGGGACAGATATTTAGCAATCAGCCCCAGCATTTT. This sequence joins TRBV19 and TRBJ1-5; 7 nucleotides line up with TRBD1. The CDR3 is 17 amino acids. Germline V gene sequence: CDR1 LNHDA, CDR2 SQIVND (reference sequence). After removal of 6 bases from V and 0 bases from J, the junction contained 11 bases not matched to a gene.

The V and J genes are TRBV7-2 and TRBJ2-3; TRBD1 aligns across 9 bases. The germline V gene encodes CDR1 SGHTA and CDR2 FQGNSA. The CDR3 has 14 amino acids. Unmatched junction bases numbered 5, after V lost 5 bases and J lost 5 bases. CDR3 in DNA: TGTGCCAGCAGCCTCTACAGGGGGCAAGATACGCAGTATTTT. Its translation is CASSLYRGQDTQYF.

The CDR3, as DNA: TGTGCCAGCAGCACGGATGGACTAGCTGAGCAGTACTTC. It encodes CASSTDGLAEQYF. J is TRBJ2-7 and V is TRBV14, with TRBD2 matching 8 bases. Germline assignment: CDR1 SGHDN and CDR2 FVKESK. J was trimmed by 7 bases and V by 5 bases; bases with no gene match: 7. The CDR3 loop spans 13 amino acids.

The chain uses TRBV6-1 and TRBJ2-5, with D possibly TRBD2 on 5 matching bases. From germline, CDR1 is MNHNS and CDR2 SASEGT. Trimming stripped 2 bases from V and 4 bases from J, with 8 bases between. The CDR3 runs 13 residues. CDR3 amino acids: CASSEFGVETQYF. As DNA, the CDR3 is TGTGCCAGCAGTGAATTCGGGGTAGAGACCCAGTACTTC.

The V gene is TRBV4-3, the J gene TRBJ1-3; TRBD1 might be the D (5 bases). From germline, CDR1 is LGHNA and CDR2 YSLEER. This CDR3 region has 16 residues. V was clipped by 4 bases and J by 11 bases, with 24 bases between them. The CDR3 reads CASSLLPGPGGDPIYF. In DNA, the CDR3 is TGCGCCAGCAGCCTGTTGCCGGGCCCCGGGGGGGACCCCATATATTTT.

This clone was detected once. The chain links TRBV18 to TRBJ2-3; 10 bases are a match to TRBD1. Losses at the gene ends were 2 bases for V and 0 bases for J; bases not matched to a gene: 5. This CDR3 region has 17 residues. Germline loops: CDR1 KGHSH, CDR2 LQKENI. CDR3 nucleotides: TGTGCCAGCTCACCAAGGGGGACAGGGGCTAGCACAGATACGCAGTATTTT. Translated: CASSPRGTGASTDTQYF.

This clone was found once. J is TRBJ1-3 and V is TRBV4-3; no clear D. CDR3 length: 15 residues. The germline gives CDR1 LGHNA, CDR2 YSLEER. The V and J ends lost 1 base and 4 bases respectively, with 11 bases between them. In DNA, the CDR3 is TGCGCCAGCAGCCAAGGATCCCGGGGAGGAAACACCATATATTTT. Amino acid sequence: CASSQGSRGGNTIYF.

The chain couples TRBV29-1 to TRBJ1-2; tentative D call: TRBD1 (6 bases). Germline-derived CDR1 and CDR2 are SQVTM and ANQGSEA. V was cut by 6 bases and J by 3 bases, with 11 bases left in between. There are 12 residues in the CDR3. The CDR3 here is CSVNRDHYGYTF. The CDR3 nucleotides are TGCAGCGTCAACAGGGACCACTATGGCTACACCTTC.

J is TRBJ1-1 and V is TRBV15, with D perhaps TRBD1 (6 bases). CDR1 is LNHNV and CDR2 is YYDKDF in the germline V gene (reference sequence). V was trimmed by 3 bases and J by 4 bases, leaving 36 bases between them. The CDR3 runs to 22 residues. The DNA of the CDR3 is TGTGCCACCAGCAGCCCCCCGCGCTGTTATGAGCGCGGGGGCGTCGGGTGCACTGAAGCTTTCTTT. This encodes CATSSPPRCYERGGVGCTEAFF.

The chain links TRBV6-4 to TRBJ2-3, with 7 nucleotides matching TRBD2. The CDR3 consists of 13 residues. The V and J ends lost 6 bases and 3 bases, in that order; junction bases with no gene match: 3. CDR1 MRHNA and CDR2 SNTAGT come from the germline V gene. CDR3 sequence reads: CASRPAGTDTQYF. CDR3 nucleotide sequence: TGTGCCAGCAGACCAGCGGGGACAGATACGCAGTATTTT.

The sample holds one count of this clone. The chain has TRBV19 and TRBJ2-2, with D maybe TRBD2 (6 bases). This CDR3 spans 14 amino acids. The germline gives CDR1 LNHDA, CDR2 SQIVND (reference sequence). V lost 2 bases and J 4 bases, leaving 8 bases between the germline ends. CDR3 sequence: CASSILGGTGELFF. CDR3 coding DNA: TGTGCCAGTAGTATATTGGGGGGCACCGGGGAGCTGTTTTTT.

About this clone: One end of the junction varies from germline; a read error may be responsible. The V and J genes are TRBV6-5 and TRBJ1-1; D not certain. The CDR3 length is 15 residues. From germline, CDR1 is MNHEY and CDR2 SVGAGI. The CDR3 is CASSLTGIQNIEAFF. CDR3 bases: TGTGCCAGCAGTCTAACGGGGATCCAGAACATTGAAGCTTTCTTT.